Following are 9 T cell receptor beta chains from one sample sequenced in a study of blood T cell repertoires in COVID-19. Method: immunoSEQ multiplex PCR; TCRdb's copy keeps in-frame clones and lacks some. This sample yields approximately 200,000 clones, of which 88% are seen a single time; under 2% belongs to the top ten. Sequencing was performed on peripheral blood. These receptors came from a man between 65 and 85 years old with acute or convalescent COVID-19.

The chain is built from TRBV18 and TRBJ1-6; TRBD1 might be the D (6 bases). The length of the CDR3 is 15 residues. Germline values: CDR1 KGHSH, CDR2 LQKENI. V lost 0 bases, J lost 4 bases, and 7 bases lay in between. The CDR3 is CASSPPGTYNSPLHF. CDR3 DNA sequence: TGTGCCAGCTCACCACCCGGGACATATAATTCACCCCTCCACTTT.

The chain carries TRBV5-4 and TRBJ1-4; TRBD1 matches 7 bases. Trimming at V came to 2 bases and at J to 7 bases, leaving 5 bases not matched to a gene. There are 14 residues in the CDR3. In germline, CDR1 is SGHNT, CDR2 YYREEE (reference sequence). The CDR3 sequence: CASSLRGRGEKLFF. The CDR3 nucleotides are TGTGCCAGCAGCTTAAGGGGGCGCGGTGAAAAACTGTTTTTT.

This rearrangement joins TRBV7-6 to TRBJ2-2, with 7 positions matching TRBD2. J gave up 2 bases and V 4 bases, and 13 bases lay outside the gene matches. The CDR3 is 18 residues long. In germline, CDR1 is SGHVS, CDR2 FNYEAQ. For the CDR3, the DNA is TGTGCCAGCAGCTCCTCATACTCAGCGGGAATAAACACCGGGGAGCTGTTTTTT. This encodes CASSSSYSAGINTGELFF. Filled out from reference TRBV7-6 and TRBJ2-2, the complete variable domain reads GAGVSQSPRYKVTKRGQDVALRCDPISGHVSLYWYRQALGQGPEFLTYFNYEAQQDKSGLPNDRFSAERPEGSISTLTIQRTEQRDSAMYRCASSSSYSAGINTGELFFGEGSRLTVL.

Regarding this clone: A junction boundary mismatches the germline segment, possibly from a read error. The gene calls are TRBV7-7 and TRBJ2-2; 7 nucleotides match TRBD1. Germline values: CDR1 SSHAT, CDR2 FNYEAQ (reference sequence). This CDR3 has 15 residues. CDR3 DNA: TGTGCTAGCAGCCGGGACAGATATAACACCGGGGAGCTGTTTTTT. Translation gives CASSRDRYNTGELFF.

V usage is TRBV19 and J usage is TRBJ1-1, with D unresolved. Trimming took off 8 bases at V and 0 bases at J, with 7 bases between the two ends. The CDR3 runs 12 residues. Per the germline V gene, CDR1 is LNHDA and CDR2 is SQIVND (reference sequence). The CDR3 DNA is TGTGCCAGTTCTACTCTGAACACTGAAGCTTTCTTT. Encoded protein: CASSTLNTEAFF.

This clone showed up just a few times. CDR3 sequence reads: CASSTQGTDTQYF. Written as DNA, the CDR3 is TGTGCCAGCAGCACACAGGGCACAGATACGCAGTATTTT. This sequence joins TRBV5-4 and TRBJ2-3, with D possibly TRBD1 on 5 matching bases. The CDR3 spans 13 residues. Germline lookup yields CDR1 SGHNT and CDR2 YYREEE (reference sequence). The germline V and J ends were trimmed by 4 bases and 1 base, with 7 bases remaining between them.

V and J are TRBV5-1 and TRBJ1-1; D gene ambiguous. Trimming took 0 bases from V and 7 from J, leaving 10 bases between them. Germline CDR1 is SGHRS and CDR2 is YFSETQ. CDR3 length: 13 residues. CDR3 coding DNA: TGCGCCAGCAGCTTGGTGGGCAGTCTTGAAGCTTTCTTT. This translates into CASSLVGSLEAFF.

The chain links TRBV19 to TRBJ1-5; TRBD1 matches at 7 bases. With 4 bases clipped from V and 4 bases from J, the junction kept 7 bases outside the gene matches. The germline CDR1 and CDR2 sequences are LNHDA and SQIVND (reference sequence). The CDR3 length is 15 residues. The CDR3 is CASSTVTGSNQPQHF. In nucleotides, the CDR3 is TGTGCCAGTAGTACTGTGACAGGGAGTAATCAGCCCCAGCATTTT.

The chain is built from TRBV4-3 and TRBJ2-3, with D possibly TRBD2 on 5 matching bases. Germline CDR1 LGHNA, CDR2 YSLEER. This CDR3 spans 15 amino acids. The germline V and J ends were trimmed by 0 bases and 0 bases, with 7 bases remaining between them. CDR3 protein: CASSQDQRSTDTQYF. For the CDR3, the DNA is TGCGCCAGCAGCCAAGACCAGCGGAGCACAGATACGCAGTATTTT.